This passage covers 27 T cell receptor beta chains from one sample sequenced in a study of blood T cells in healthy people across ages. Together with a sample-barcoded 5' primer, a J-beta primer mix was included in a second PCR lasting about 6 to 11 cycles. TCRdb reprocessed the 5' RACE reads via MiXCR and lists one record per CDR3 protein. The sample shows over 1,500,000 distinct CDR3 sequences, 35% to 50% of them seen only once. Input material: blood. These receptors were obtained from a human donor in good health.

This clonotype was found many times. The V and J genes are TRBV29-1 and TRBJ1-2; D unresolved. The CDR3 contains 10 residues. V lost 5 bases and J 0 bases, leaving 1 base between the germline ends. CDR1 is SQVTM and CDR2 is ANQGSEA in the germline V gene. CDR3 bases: TGCAGCGTTTCTAACTATGGCTACACCTTC. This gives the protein CSVSNYGYTF.

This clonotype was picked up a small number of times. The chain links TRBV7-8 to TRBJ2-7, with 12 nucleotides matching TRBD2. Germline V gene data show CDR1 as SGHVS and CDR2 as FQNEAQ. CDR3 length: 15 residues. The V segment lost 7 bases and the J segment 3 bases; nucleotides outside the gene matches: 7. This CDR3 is CASTLLAGGIYEQYF. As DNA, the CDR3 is TGTGCCAGCACCCTACTAGCGGGGGGCATCTACGAGCAGTACTTC.

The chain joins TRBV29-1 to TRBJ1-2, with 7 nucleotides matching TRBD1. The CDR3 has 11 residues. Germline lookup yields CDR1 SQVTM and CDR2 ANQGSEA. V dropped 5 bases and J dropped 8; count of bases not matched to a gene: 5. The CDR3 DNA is TGCAGCGTTCTAGAAGGGGGCGGCTACACCTTC. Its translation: CSVLEGGGYTF.

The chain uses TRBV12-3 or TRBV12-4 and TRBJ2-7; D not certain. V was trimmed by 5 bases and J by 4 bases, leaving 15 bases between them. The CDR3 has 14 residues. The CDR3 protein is CASSPGMSVYEQYF. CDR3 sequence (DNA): TGTGCCAGCAGTCCAGGCATGTCGGTGTACGAGCAGTACTTC.

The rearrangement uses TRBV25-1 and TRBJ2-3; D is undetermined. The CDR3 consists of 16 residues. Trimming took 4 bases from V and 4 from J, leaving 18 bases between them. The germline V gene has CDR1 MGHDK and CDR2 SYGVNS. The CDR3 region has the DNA TGTGCCAGCAGTGCCCTCGAGGTGTGGTCCCCAGATACGCAGTATTTT. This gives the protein CASSALEVWSPDTQYF.

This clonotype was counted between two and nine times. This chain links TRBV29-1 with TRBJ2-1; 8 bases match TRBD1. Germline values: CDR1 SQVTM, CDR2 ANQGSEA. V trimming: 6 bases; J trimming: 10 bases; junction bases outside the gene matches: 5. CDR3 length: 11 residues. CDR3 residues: CSVGQGREQFF. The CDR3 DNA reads TGCAGCGTAGGACAGGGTCGGGAGCAGTTCTTC.

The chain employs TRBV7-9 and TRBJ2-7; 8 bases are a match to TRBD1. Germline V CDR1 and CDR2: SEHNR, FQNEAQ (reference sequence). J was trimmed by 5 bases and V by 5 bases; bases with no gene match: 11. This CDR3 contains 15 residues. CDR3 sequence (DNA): TGTGCCAGCAGCCCCAGACAGGGGATTCTAAACGAGCAGTACTTC. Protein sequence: CASSPRQGILNEQYF.

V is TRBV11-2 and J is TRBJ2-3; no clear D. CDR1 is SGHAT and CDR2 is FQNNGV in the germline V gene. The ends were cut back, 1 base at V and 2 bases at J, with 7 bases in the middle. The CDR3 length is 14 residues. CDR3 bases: TGTGCCAGCAGCTTAGCTTATAACACAGATACGCAGTATTTT. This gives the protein CASSLAYNTDTQYF.

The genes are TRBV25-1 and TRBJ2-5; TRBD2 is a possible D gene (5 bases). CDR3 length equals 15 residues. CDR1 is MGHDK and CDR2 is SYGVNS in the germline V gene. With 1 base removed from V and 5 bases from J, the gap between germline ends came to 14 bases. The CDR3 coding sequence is TGTGCCAGCAGTGAATCATGGGGAGAGTTGGAGACCCAGTACTTC. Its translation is CASSESWGELETQYF. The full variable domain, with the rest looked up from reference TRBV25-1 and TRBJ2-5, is EADIYQTPRYLVIGTGKKITLECSQTMGHDKMYWYQQDPGMELHLIHYSYGVNSTEKGDLSSESTVSRIRTEHFPLTLESARPSHTSQYLCASSESWGELETQYFGPGTRLLVL.

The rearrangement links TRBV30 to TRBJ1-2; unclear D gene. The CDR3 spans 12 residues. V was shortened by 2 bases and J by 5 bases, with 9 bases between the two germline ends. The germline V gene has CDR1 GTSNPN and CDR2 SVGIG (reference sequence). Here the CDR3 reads CAWSMGIYGYTF. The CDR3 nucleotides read TGTGCCTGGAGTATGGGGATTTATGGCTACACCTTC.

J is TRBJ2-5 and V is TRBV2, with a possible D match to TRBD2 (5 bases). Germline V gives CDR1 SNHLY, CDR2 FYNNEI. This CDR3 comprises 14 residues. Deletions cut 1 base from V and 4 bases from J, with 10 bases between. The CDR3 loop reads CASSEGTSGETQYF. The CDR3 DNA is TGTGCCAGCAGTGAAGGGACTTCAGGAGAGACCCAGTACTTC.

CDR3 in DNA: TGTGCCAGCAGCTCCTTTAATTTCCCTAGCGGGGGGAATGAGCAGTTCTTC. Protein product: CASSSFNFPSGGNEQFF. The V call is TRBV7-3, the J call TRBJ2-1; the match to TRBD2 covers 11 bases. Unmatched junction bases numbered 12, after V lost 4 bases and J lost 7 bases. The CDR3 is 17 amino acids. Germline values: CDR1 SGHTA, CDR2 FQGTGA.

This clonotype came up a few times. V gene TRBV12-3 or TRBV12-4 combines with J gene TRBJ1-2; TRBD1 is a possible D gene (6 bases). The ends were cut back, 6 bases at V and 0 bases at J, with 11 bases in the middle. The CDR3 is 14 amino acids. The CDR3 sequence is CASRGTFANYGYTF. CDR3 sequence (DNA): TGTGCCAGCAGGGGGACATTCGCTAACTATGGCTACACCTTC.

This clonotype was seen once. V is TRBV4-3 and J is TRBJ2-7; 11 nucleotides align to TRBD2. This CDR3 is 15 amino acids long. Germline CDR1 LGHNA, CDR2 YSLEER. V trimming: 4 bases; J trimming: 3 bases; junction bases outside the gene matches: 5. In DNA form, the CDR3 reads TGCGCCAGCAGCCCGGGACTAGCGGTAATCTACGAGCAGTACTTC. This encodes CASSPGLAVIYEQYF.

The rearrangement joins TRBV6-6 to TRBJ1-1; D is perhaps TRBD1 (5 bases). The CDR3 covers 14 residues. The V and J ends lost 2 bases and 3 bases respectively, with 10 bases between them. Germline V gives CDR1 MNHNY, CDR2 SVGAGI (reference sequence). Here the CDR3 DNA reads TGTGCCAGCAGTTACAAAGGGGATGACACTGAAGCTTTCTTT. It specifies CASSYKGDDTEAFF.

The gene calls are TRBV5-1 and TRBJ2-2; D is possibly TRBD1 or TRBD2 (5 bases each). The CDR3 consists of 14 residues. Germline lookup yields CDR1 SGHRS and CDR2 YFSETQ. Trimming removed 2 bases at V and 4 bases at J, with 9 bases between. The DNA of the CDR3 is TGCGCCAGCAGCTTACTAGACAGCACCGGGGAGCTGTTTTTT. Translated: CASSLLDSTGELFF.

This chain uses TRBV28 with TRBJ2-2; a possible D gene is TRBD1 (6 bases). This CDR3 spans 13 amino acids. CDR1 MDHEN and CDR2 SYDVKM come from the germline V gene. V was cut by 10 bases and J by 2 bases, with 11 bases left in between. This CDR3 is CANPTGNTGELFF. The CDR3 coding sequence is TGTGCCAACCCGACAGGAAACACCGGGGAGCTGTTTTTT.

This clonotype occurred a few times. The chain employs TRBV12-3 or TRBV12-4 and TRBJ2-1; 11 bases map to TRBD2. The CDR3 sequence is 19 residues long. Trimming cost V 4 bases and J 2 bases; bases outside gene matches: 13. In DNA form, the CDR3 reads TGTGCCAGCAGTTCGTCCCTAGCGGGGGGCTCCAGGACCTACAATGAGCAGTTCTTC. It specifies CASSSSLAGGSRTYNEQFF.

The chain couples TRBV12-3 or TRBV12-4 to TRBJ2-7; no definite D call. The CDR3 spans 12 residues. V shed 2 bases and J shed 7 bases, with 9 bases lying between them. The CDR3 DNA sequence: TGTGCCAGCAGTTTATCTGAGCTTGAGCAGTACTTC. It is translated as CASSLSELEQYF.

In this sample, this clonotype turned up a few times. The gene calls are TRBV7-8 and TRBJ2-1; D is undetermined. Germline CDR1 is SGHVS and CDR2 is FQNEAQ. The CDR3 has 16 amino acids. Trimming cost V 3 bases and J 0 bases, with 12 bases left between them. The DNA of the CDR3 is TGTGCCAGCAGCTTGTTTGGCTTGAGCTCCTACAATGAGCAGTTCTTC. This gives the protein CASSLFGLSSYNEQFF.

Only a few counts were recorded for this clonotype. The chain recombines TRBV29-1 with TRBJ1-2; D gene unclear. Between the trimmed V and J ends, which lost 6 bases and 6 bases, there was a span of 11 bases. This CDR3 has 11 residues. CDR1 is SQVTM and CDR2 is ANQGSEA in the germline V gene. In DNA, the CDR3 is TGCAGCGTCCCCGTCGGCAATGGCTACACCTTC. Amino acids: CSVPVGNGYTF. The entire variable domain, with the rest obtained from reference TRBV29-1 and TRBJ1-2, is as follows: SAVISQKPSRDICQRGTSLTIQCQVDSQVTMMFWYRQQPGQSLTLIATANQGSEATYESGFVIDKFPISRPNLTFSTLTVSNMSPEDSSIYLCSVPVGNGYTFGSGTRLTVV.

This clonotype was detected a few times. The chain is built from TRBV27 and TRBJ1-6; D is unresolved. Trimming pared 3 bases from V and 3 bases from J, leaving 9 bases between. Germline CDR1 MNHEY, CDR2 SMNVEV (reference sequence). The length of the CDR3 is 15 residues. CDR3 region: CASSFGRIYNSPLHF. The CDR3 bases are TGTGCCAGCAGTTTCGGCAGGATCTATAATTCACCCCTCCACTTT.

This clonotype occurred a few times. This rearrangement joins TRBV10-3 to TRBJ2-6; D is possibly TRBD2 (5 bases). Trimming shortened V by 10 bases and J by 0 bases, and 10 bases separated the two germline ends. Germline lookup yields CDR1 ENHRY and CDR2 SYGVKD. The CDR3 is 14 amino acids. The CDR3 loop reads CATTRDSGANVLTF. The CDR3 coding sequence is TGTGCCACCACACGGGACTCTGGGGCCAACGTCCTGACTTTC.

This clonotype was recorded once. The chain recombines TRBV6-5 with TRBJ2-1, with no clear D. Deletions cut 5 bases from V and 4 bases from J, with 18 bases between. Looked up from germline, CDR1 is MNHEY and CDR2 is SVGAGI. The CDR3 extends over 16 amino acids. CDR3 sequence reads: CASSPSTGAFYNEQFF. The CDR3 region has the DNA TGTGCCAGCAGTCCCTCGACTGGAGCCTTTTACAATGAGCAGTTCTTC.

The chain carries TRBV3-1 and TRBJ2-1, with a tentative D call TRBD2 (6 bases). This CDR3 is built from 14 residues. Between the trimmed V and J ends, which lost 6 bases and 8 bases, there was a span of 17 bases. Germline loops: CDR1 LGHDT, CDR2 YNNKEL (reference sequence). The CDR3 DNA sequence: TGTGCCAGCAGTCCAAGAACCGGGACTGATGAGCAGTTCTTC. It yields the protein CASSPRTGTDEQFF.

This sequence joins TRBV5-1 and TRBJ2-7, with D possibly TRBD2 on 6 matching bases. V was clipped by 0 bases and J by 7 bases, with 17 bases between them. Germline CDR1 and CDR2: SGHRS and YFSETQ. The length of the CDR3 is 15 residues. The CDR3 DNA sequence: TGCGCCAGCAGCTTGGGACTAGGAATGGTCAATGAGCAGTACTTC. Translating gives CASSLGLGMVNEQYF. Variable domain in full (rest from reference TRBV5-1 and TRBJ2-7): KAGVTQTPRYLIKTRGQQVTLSCSPISGHRSVSWYQQTPGQGLQFLFEYFSETQRNKGNFPGRFSGRQFSNSRSEMNVSTLELGDSALYLCASSLGLGMVNEQYFGPGTRLTVT.

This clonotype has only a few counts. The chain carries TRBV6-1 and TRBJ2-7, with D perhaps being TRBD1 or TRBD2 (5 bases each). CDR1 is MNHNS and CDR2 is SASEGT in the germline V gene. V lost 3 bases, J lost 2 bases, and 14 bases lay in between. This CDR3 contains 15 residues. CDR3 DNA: TGTGCCAGCAGTGAGGGGGTGGCCTCTGCCTACGAGCAGTACTTC. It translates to CASSEGVASAYEQYF.